These 10 T cell receptor beta chains share one sample of origin, sequenced in a study of Ad26.COV2.S vaccination and SARS-CoV-2 variants. TCRdb's table, derived via immunoSEQ multiplex PCR, lists solely in-frame clones and lacks some. The sample carries 330,000 or so clones, roughly nine tenths recorded once. Treatment indicated: over 15 received Ad26.COV2.S at low or high dose, single or two shots; 5 received placebo; per-sample allocation not given. The study sampled participants on day 63 after the first vaccine or placebo injection. The sample consisted of peripheral blood, taken in a trial of Ad26.COV2.S vaccine versus placebo. These receptors originate from a person aged 18-60 years who received the Ad26.COV2.S COVID-19 vaccine or a placebo.

The chain combines TRBV3-1 (or the pseudogene TRBV3-2) with TRBJ2-2; D possibly corresponds to TRBD2 (6 bases). The CDR3 totals 16 residues. Germline V gives CDR1 LGHDT, CDR2 YNNKEL (reference sequence). V lost 4 bases, J lost 0 bases, and 12 bases lay in between. Here the CDR3 DNA reads TGTGCCAGCAGCCCTTGGGGCGGGGCGAACACCGGGGAGCTGTTTTTT. The encoded protein is CASSPWGGANTGELFF.

The V and J genes are TRBV5-1 and TRBJ1-3; TRBD1 matches at 8 bases. The CDR3 extends over 16 amino acids. Germline lookup yields CDR1 SGHRS and CDR2 YFSETQ. V gave up 2 bases and J gave up 4 bases; unmatched junction bases: 8. Here the CDR3 DNA reads TGCGCCAGCAGCTTACCGGACAGGGTGTACGGAAACACCATATATTTT. Translation gives CASSLPDRVYGNTIYF. Supplemented by reference TRBV5-1 and TRBJ1-3, the full variable domain reads KAGVTQTPRYLIKTRGQQVTLSCSPISGHRSVSWYQQTPGQGLQFLFEYFSETQRNKGNFPGRFSGRQFSNSRSEMNVSTLELGDSALYLCASSLPDRVYGNTIYFGEGSWLTVV.

The chain uses TRBV7-6 and TRBJ2-2; D is possibly TRBD2 (6 bases). Germline V gives CDR1 SGHVS, CDR2 FNYEAQ. V was pared by 5 bases and J by 4 bases, with 14 bases between. This CDR3 is built from 15 residues. Here the CDR3 reads CASSPAGLFTGELFF. As DNA, the CDR3 is TGTGCCAGCAGCCCCGCGGGACTTTTCACCGGGGAGCTGTTTTTT. Combining the CDR3 with reference TRBV7-6 and TRBJ2-2 gives the whole variable domain GAGVSQSPRYKVTKRGQDVALRCDPISGHVSLYWYRQALGQGPEFLTYFNYEAQQDKSGLPNDRFSAERPEGSISTLTIQRTEQRDSAMYRCASSPAGLFTGELFFGEGSRLTVL.

V usage is TRBV6-6 and J usage is TRBJ1-4; 10 nucleotides align to TRBD1. The CDR3 spans 16 residues. Germline lookup yields CDR1 MNHNY and CDR2 SVGAGI (reference sequence). V shed 7 bases and J 5 bases; nucleotides not matched to a gene: 10. This CDR3 is CASKPIPGQGNEKLFF. In nucleotides, the CDR3 is TGTGCCAGCAAACCAATTCCGGGACAGGGGAATGAAAAACTGTTTTTT.

The table lists this clone with a few counts. The chain uses TRBV3-1 (or the pseudogene TRBV3-2) and TRBJ2-7; perhaps TRBD1 as D (6 bases). CDR1 is LGHDT and CDR2 is YNNKEL in the germline V gene (reference sequence). The CDR3 contains 16 residues. The V and J ends lost 0 bases and 1 base respectively, with 13 bases between them. The CDR3 spells CASSQDRTGRSYEQYF. DNA of the CDR3: TGTGCCAGCAGCCAAGATCGTACAGGGAGATCCTACGAGCAGTACTTC.

Comment on this clone: The same CDR3 arises from other DNA sequences in this sample as well. The chain employs TRBV5-6 and TRBJ1-1; TRBD1 might be the D (5 bases). The CDR3 has 13 residues. In germline, CDR1 is SGHDT, CDR2 YYEEEE. Trimming stripped 0 bases from V and 8 bases from J, with 11 bases between. The CDR3 nucleotides read TGTGCCAGCAGCTTGGTTGGGGCTGGAGAAGCTTTCTTT. Translation gives CASSLVGAGEAFF. The variable domain in full, completed from reference TRBV5-6 and TRBJ1-1, reads DAGVTQSPTHLIKTRGQQVTLRCSPKSGHDTVSWYQQALGQGPQFIFQYYEEEERQRGNFPDRFSGHQFPNYSSELNVNALLLGDSALYLCASSLVGAGEAFFGQGTRLTVV.

This clone was observed once. The V call is TRBV7-9, the J call TRBJ1-1; the match to TRBD1 covers 8 bases. Germline V gene lookup returns CDR1 SEHNR and CDR2 FQNEAQ (reference sequence). The junction had 5 bases not matched to a gene; V was cut back by 5 bases and J by 0 bases. The CDR3 contains 15 residues. DNA of the CDR3: TGTGCCAGCAGCCAGGAACAGGGGGTGAACACTGAAGCTTTCTTT. It specifies CASSQEQGVNTEAFF.

The V call is TRBV4-2, the J call TRBJ2-1, with D maybe TRBD2 (5 bases). The CDR3 extends over 16 amino acids. Trimming pared 3 bases from V and 0 bases from J, leaving 12 bases between. The V gene's germline CDR1 is LGHNA and CDR2 YNFKEQ. The CDR3 here is CASSQEGLSSYNEQFF. CDR3 in DNA: TGTGCCAGCAGCCAGGAAGGACTGAGCTCCTACAATGAGCAGTTCTTC.

The genes are TRBV29-1 and TRBJ1-1; 11 nucleotides line up with TRBD1. V dropped 6 bases and J dropped 5; count of bases not matched to a gene: 5. In germline, CDR1 is SQVTM, CDR2 ANQGSEA. The CDR3 extends over 13 amino acids. The CDR3 here is CSVRRDRGTEAFF. The CDR3 DNA reads TGCAGCGTACGCCGGGACAGGGGGACTGAAGCTTTCTTT.

The DNA of the CDR3 is TGTGCCAGCACCACCGGGCAGGGACGGGGGCTTACCGGGGAGCTGTTTTTT. The encoded protein is CASTTGQGRGLTGELFF. This chain joins TRBV28 and TRBJ2-2; possibly TRBD1 or TRBD2 for D (6 bases each). V lost 7 bases, J lost 5 bases, and 23 bases lay in between. Germline V gene data show CDR1 as MDHEN and CDR2 as SYDVKM. There are 17 residues in the CDR3.